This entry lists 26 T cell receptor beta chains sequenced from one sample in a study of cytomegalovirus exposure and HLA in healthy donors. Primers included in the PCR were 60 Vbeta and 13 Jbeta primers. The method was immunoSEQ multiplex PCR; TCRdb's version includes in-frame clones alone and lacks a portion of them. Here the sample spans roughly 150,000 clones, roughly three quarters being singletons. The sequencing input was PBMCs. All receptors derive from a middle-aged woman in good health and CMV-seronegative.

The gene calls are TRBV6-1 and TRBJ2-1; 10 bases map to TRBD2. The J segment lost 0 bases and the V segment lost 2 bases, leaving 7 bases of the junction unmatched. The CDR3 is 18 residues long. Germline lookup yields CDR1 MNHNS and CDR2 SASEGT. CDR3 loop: CASSEFPASGSSYNEQFF. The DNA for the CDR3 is TGTGCCAGCAGTGAATTTCCCGCTAGCGGGAGCTCCTACAATGAGCAGTTCTTC.

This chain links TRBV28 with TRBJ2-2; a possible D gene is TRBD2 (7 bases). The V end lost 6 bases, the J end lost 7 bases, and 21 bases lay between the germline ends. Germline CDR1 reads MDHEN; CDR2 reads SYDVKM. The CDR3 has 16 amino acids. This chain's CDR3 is CASSRPAGRGIGELFF. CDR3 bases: TGTGCCAGCAGCCGTCCAGCGGGGAGGGGGATCGGGGAGCTGTTTTTT.

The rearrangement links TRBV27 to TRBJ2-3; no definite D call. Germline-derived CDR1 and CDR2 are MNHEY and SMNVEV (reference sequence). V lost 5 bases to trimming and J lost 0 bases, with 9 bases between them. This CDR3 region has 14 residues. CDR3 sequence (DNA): TGTGCCAGCAGTAACTTGCGGAGCACAGATACGCAGTATTTT. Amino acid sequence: CASSNLRSTDTQYF.

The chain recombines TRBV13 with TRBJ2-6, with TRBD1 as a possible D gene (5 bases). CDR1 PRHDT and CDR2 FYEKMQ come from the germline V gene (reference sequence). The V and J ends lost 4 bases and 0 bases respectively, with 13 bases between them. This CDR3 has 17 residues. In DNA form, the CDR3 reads TGTGCCAGCAGCTCCTTGGGGCACAACTCTGGGGCCAACGTCCTGACTTTC. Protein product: CASSSLGHNSGANVLTF.

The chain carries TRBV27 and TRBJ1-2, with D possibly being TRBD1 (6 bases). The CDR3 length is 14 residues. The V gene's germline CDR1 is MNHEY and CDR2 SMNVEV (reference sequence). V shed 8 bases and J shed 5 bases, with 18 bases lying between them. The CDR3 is CASSTSGQSYGYTF. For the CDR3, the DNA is TGTGCCAGCTCAACAAGCGGACAGTCATATGGCTACACCTTC.

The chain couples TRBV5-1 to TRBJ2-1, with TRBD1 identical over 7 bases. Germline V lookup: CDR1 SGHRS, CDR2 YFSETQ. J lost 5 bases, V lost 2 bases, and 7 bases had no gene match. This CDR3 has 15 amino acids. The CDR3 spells CASSFDRATHNEQFF. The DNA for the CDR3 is TGCGCCAGCAGCTTCGACAGGGCGACACACAATGAGCAGTTCTTC.

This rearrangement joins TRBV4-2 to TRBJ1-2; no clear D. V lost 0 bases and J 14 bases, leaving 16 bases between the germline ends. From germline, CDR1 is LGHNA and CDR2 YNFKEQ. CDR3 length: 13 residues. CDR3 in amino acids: CASSQEREAGRTF. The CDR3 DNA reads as TGTGCCAGCAGCCAAGAGAGGGAAGCAGGTAGAACCTTC.

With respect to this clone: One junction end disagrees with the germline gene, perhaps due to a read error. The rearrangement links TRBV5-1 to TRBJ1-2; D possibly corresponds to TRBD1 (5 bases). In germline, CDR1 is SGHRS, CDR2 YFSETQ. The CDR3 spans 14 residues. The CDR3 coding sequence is TGCGCCAGCAGCTTGACCGACAGTTACTATGGCTACCCCTTC. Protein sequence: CASSLTDSYYGYPF.

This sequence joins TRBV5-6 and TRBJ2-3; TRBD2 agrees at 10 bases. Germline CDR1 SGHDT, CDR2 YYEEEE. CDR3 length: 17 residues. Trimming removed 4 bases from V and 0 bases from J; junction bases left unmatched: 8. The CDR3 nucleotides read TGTGCCAGCAGCGTGGGACTAGCGAGTCCTAGCACAGATACGCAGTATTTT. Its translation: CASSVGLASPSTDTQYF.

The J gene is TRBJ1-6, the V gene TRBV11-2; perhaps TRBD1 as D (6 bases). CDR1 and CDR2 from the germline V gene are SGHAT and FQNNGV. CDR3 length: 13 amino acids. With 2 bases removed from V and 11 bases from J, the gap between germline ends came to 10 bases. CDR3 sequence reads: CASSLTGLTPLHF. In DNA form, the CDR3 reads TGTGCCAGCAGCTTAACAGGGCTCACACCCCTCCACTTT.

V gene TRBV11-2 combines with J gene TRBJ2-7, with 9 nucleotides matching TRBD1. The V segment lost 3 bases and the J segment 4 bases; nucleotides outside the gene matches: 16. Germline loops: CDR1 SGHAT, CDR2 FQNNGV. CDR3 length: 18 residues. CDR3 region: CASSFTSGGTGTFYEQYF. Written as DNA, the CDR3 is TGTGCCAGCAGCTTCACTTCTGGGGGGACAGGGACCTTTTACGAGCAGTACTTC.

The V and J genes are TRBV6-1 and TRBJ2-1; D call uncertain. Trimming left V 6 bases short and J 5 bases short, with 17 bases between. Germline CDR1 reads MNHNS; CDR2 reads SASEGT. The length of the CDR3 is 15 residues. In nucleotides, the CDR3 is TGTGCCAGCAGGCAAAGCAGCGTGTATAACAATGAGCAGTTCTTC. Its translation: CASRQSSVYNNEQFF.

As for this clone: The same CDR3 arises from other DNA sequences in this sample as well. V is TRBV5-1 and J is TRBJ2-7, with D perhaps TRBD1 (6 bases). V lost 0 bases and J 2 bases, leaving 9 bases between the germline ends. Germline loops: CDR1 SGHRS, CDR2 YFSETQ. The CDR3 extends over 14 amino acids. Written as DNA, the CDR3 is TGCGCCAGCAGCTTGGTAACAGGGCCCTACGAGCAGTACTTC. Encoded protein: CASSLVTGPYEQYF.

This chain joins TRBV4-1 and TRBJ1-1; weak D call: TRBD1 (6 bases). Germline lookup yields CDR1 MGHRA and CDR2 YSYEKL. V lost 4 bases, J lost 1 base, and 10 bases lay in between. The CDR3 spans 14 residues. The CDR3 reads CASSLRQENTEAFF. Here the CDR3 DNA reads TGCGCCAGCAGCCTCCGACAGGAGAACACTGAAGCTTTCTTT.

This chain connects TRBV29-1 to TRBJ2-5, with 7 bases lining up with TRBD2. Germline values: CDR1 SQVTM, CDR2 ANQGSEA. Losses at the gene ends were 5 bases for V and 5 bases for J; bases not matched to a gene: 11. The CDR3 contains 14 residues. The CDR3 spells CSVSLAAPRETQYF. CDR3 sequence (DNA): TGCAGCGTTTCCCTAGCGGCGCCACGGGAGACCCAGTACTTC. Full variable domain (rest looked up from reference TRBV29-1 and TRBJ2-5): SAVISQKPSRDICQRGTSLTIQCQVDSQVTMMFWYRQQPGQSLTLIATANQGSEATYESGFVIDKFPISRPNLTFSTLTVSNMSPEDSSIYLCSVSLAAPRETQYFGPGTRLLVL.

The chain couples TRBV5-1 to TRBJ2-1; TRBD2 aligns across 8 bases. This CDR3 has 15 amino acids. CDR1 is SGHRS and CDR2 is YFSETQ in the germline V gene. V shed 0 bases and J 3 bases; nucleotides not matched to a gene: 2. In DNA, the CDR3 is TGCGCCAGCAGCTTGGAACTAGCGGACTACAATGAGCAGTTCTTC. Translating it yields CASSLELADYNEQFF.

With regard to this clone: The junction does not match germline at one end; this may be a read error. The DNA for the CDR3 is TGTGCCAGCAGCCGCCGCTATAATGAAAACCTGTTTTTT. It encodes CASSRRYNENLFF. This chain links TRBV7-9 with TRBJ1-4; no definite D call. CDR1 SEHNR and CDR2 FQNEAQ come from the germline V gene (reference sequence). The CDR3 runs 13 residues.

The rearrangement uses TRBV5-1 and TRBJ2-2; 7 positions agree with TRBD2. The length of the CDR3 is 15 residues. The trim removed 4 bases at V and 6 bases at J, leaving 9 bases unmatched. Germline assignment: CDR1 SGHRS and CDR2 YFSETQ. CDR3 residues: CASSRSGGLAGELFF. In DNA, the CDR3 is TGCGCCAGCAGCCGCTCGGGGGGACTGGCCGGGGAGCTGTTTTTT. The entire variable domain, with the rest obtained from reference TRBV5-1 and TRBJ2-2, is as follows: KAGVTQTPRYLIKTRGQQVTLSCSPISGHRSVSWYQQTPGQGLQFLFEYFSETQRNKGNFPGRFSGRQFSNSRSEMNVSTLELGDSALYLCASSRSGGLAGELFFGEGSRLTVL.

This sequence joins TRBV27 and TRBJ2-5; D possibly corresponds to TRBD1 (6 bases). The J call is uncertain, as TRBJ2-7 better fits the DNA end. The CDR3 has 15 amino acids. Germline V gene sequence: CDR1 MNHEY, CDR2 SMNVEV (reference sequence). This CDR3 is CASSFTGNPSSEQYF. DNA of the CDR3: TGTGCCAGCAGTTTTACAGGGAACCCCTCATCCGAGCAGTACTTC.

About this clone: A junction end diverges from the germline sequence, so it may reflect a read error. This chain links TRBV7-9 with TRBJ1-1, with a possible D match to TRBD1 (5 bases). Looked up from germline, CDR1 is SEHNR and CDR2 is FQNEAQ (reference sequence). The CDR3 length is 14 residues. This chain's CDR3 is CSSSLEVEGTEAFF. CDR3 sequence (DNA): TGTTCCAGCAGCTTAGAGGTGGAGGGGACTGAAGCTTTCTTT.

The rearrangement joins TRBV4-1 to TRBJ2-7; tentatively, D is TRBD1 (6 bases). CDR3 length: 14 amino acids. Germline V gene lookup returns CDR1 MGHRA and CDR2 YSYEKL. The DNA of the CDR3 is TGCGTCAGATTCGAAACAGGGCACCTCGGCGAGCAGTACTTC. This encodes CVRFETGHLGEQYF.

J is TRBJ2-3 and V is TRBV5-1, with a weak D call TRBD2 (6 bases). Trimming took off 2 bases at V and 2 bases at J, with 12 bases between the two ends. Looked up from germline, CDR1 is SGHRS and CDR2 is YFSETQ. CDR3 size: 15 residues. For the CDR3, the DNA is TGCGCCAGCAGCTTCGGGCGGGGAACCACAGATACGCAGTATTTT. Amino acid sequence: CASSFGRGTTDTQYF.

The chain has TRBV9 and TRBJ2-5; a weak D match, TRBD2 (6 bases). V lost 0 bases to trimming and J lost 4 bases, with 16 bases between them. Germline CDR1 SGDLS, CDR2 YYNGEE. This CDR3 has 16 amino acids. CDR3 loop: CASSVGVSGGVETQYF. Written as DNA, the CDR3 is TGTGCCAGCAGCGTAGGTGTCTCAGGAGGGGTAGAGACCCAGTACTTC.

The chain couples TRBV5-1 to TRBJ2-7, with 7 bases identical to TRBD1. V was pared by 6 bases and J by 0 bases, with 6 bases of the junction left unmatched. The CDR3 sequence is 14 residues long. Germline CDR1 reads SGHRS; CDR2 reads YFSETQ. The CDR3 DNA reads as TGCGCCAGCACTGTCGAGGGGGCCTCCTACGAGCAGTACTTC. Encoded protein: CASTVEGASYEQYF.

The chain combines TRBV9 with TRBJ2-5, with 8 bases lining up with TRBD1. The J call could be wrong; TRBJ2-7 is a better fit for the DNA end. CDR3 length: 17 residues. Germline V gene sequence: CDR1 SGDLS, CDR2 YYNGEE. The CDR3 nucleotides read TGTGCCAGCAGCCCCCGACGGACAGGGAATCCCTACTACGAGCAGTACTTC. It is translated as CASSPRRTGNPYYEQYF.

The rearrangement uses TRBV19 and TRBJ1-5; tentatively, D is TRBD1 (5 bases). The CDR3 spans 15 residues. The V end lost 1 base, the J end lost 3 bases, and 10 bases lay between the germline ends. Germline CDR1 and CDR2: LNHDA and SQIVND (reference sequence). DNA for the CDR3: TGTGCCAGTAGTATAGGACAGACGACCAATCAGCCCCAGCATTTT. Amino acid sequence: CASSIGQTTNQPQHF.